This T cell receptor (beta chain) derives from a study of PD-L1 blockade in urothelial cancer. This CDR3 contains 14 residues. V was cut by 3 bases and J by 1 base, with 7 bases left in between. Germline CDR1 and CDR2: MDHEN and SYDVKM. TCRdb keeps only in-frame clones here, not all; method: immunoSEQ multiplex PCR. The data show more than 90,000 clones, 87% seen once. The time point here: pretreatment peripheral blood. Every patient provided from 1 to 8 samples, collected pretreatment and on-treatment. This clonotype was sampled from a man in his sixties with urothelial cancer. The chain carries TRBV28 and TRBJ1-3; no firm D call. Sequences were derived from PBMCs, sampled around atezolizumab (anti-PD-L1) treatment. The CDR3 here is CASSLSLSGNTIYF. The CDR3 DNA is TGTGCCAGCAGTTTGTCTCTGTCTGGAAACACCATATATTTT.